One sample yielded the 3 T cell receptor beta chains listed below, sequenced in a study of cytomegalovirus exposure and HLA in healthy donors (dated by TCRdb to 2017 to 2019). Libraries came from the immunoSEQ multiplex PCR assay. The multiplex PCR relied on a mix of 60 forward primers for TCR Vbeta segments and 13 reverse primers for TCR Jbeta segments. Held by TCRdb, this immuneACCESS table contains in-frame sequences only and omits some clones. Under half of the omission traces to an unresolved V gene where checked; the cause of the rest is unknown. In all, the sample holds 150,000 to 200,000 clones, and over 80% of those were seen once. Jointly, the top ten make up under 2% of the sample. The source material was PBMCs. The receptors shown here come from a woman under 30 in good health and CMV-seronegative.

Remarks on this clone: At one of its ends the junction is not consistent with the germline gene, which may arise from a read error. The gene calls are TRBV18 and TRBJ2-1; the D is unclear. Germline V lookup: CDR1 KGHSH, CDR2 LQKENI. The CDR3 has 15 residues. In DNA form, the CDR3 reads TGTGCCAGCTTACCACTACCGAGCTCCTACAATGAGCAGTTCTTC. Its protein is CASLPLPSSYNEQFF.

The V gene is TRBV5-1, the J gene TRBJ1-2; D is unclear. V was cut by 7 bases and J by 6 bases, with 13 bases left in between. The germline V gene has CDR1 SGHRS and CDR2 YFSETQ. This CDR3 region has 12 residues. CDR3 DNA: TGCGCCAGCGCCTGGGAGAGGGATGGCTACACCTTC. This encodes CASAWERDGYTF.

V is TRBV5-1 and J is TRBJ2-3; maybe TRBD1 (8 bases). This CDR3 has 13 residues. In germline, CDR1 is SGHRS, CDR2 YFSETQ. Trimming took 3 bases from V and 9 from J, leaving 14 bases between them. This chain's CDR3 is CASSSDRGGTQYF. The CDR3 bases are TGCGCCAGCAGCTCAGACAGGGGAGGGACGCAGTATTTT.